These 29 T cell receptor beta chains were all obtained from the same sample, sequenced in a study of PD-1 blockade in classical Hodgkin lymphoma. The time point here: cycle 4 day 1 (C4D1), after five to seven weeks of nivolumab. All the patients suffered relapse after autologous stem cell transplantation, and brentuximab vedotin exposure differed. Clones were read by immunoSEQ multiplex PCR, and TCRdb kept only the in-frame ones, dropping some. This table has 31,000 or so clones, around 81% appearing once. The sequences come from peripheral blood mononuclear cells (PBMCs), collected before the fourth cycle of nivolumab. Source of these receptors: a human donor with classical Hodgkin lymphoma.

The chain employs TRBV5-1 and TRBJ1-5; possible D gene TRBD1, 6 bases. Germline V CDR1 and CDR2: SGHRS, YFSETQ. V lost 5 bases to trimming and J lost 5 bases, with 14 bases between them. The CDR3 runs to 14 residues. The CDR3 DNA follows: TGCGCCAGCAGTCCAGACAGGAACGATCAGCCCCAGCATTTT. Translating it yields CASSPDRNDQPQHF.

CDR3: CASSRDPSATEAFF. In DNA, the CDR3 is TGTGCCAGCAGCCGGGACCCTTCGGCCACTGAAGCTTTCTTT. This chain connects TRBV11-3 to TRBJ1-1, with D possibly being TRBD1 (5 bases). CDR1 is SGHNT, CDR2 YENEEA, per germline. The CDR3 extends over 14 amino acids. Trimming took 5 bases from V and 4 from J, leaving 14 bases between them.

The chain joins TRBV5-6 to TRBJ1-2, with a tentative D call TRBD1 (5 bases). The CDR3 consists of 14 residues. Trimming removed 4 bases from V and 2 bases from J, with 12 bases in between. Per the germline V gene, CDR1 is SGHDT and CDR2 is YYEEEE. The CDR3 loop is CASSPGGGNYGYTF. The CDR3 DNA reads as TGTGCCAGCAGCCCGGGGGGAGGGAACTATGGCTACACCTTC. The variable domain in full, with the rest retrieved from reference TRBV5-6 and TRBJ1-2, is DAGVTQSPTHLIKTRGQQVTLRCSPKSGHDTVSWYQQALGQGPQFIFQYYEEEERQRGNFPDRFSGHQFPNYSSELNVNALLLGDSALYLCASSPGGGNYGYTFGSGTRLTVV.

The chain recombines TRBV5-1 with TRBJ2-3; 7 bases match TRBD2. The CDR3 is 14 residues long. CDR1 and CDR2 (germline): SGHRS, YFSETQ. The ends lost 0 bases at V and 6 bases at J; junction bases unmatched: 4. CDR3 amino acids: CASSLGGGSDTQYF. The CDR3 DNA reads TGCGCCAGCAGCTTGGGGGGAGGGAGTGATACGCAGTATTTT. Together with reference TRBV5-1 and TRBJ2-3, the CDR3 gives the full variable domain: KAGVTQTPRYLIKTRGQQVTLSCSPISGHRSVSWYQQTPGQGLQFLFEYFSETQRNKGNFPGRFSGRQFSNSRSEMNVSTLELGDSALYLCASSLGGGSDTQYFGPGTRLTVL.

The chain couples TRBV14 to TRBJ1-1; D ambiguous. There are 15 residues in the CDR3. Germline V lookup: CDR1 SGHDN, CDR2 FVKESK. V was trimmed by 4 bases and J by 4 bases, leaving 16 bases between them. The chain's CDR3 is CASSPLIGLSTEAFF. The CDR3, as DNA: TGTGCCAGCAGCCCGCTGATAGGGCTGAGCACTGAAGCTTTCTTT. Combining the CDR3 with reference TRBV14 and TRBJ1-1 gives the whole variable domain EAGVTQFPSHSVIEKGQTVTLRCDPISGHDNLYWYRRVMGKEIKFLLHFVKESKQDESGMPNNRFLAERTGGTYSTLKVQPAELEDSGVYFCASSPLIGLSTEAFFGQGTRLTVV.

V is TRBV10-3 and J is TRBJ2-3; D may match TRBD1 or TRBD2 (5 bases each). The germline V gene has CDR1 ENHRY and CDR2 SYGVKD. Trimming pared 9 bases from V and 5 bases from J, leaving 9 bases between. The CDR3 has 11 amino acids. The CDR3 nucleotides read TGTGCCATGGGGACGGAAGATACGCAGTATTTT. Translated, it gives CAMGTEDTQYF.

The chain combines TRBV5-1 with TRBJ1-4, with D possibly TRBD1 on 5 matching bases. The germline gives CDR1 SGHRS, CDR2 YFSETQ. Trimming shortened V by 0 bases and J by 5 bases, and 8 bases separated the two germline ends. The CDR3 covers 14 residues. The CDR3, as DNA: TGCGCCAGCAGCTTGGGGGGCAGGAATGAAAAACTGTTTTTT. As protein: CASSLGGRNEKLFF.

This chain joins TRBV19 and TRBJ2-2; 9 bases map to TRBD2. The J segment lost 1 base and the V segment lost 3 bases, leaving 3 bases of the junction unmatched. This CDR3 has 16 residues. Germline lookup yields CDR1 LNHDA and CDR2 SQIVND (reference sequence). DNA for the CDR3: TGTGCCAGTAGTATGGGTAGCGGGAGGAACACCGGGGAGCTGTTTTTT. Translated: CASSMGSGRNTGELFF.

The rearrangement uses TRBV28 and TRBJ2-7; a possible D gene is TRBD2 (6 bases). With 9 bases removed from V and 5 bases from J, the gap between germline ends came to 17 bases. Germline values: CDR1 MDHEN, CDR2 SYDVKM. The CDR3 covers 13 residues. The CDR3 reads CASSRAGLDEQYF. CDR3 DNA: TGTGCCAGTAGTCGGGCGGGACTGGACGAGCAGTACTTC.

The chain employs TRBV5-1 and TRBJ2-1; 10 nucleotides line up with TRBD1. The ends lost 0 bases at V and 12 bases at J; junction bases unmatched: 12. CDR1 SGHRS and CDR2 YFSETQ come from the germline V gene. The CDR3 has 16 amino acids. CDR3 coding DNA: TGCGCCAGCAGCTTGGGGCTCCGGGACAGGGGCTTAGGGCAGTTCTTC. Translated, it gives CASSLGLRDRGLGQFF.

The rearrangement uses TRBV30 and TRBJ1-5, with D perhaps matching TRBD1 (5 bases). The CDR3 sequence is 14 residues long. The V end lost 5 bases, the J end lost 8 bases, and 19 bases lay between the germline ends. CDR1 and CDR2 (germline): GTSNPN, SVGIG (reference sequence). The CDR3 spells CAWHPGRGSEPQHF. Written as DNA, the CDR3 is TGTGCCTGGCATCCGGGGCGGGGTAGTGAGCCCCAGCATTTT.

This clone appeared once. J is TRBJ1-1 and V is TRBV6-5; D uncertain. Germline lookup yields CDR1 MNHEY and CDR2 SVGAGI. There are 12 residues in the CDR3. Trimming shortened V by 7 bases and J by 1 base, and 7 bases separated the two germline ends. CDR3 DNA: TGTGCCAGCAATCGAGGGAACACTGAAGCTTTCTTT. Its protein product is CASNRGNTEAFF.

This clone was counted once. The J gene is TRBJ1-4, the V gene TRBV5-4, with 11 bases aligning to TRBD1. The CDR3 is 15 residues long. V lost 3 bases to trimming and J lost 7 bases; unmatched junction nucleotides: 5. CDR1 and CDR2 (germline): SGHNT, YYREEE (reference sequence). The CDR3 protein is CASSSGQGAFEKLFF. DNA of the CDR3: TGTGCCAGCAGCTCAGGACAGGGGGCTTTTGAAAAACTGTTTTTT.

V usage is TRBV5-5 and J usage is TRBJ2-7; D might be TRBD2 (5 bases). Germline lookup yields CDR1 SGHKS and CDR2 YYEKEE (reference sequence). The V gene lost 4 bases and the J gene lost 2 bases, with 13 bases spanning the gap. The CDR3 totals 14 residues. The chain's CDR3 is CASSRDPSPYEQYF. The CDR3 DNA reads TGTGCCAGCAGCAGGGATCCTAGCCCCTACGAGCAGTACTTC.

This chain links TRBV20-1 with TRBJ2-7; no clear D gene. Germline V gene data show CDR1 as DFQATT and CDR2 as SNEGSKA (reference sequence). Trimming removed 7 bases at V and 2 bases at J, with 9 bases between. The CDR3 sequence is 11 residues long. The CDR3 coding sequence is TGCAGTGGTTCTGTAGCCTACGAGCAGTACTTC. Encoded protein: CSGSVAYEQYF.

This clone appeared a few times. The CDR3 coding sequence is TGTGCCTGGAGTCAGCTCCGGTCGTACCCTGAAGCTTTCTTT. It yields the protein CAWSQLRSYPEAFF. This sequence joins TRBV30 and TRBJ1-1, with D unresolved. V dropped 2 bases and J dropped 6 bases, with 16 bases sitting between them. Germline CDR1 and CDR2: GTSNPN and SVGIG (reference sequence). CDR3 length: 14 residues.

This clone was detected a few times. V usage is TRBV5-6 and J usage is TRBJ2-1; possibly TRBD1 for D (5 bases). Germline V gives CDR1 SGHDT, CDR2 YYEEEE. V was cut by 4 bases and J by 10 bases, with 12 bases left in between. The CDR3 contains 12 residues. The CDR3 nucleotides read TGTGCCAGCAGCGTAGGGGTGTGGGAGCAGTTCTTC. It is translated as CASSVGVWEQFF.

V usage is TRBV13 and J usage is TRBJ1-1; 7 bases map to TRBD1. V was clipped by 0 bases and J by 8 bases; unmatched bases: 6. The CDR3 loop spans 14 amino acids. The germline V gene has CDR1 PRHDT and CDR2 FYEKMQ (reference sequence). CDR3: CASSLGAGGHEAFF. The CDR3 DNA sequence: TGTGCCAGCAGCTTAGGTGCAGGGGGACACGAAGCTTTCTTT. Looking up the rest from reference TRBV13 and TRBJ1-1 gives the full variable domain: AAGVIQSPRHLIKEKRETATLKCYPIPRHDTVYWYQQGPGQDPQFLISFYEKMQSDKGSIPDRFSAQQFSDYHSELNMSSLELGDSALYFCASSLGAGGHEAFFGQGTRLTVV.

CDR3 amino acids: CASSLSALRSGNTIYF. CDR3 in DNA: TGCGCCAGCAGCTTGTCTGCCCTCAGATCTGGAAACACCATATATTTT. The gene calls are TRBV5-1 and TRBJ1-3; no clear D. The CDR3 loop spans 16 amino acids. V lost 1 base and J lost 1, with 12 bases in between. Germline CDR1 is SGHRS and CDR2 is YFSETQ.

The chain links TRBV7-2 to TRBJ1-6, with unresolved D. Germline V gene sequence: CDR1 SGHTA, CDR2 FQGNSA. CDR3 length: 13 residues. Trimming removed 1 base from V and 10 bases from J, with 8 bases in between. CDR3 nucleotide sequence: TGTGCCAGCAGCTTAGGCTCCGAATCACCCCTCCACTTT. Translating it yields CASSLGSESPLHF.

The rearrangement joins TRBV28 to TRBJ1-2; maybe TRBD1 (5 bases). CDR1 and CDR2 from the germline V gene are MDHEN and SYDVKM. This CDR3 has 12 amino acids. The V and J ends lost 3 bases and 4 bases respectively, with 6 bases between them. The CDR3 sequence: CASSFGGYGYTF. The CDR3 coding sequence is TGTGCCAGCAGTTTCGGGGGCTATGGCTACACCTTC.

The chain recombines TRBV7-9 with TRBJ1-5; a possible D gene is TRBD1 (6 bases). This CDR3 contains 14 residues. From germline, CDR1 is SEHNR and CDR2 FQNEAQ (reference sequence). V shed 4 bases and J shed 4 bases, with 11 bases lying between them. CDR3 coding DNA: TGTGCCAGCAGCTCTCAGGGGACTAATCAGCCCCAGCATTTT. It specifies CASSSQGTNQPQHF.

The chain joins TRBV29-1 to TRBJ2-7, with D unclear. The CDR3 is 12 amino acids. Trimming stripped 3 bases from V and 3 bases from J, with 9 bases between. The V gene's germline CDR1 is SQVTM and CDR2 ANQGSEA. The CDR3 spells CSVETSFYEQYV. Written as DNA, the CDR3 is TGCAGCGTTGAGACCAGCTTCTACGAGCAGTACGTC.

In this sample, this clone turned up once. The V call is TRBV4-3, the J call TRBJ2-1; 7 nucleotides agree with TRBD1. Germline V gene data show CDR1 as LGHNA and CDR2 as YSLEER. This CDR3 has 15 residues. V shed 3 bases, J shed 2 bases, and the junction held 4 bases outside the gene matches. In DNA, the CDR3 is TGCGCCAGCAGCCACGACAGGGTCGCCTACAATGAGCAGTTCTTC. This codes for CASSHDRVAYNEQFF.

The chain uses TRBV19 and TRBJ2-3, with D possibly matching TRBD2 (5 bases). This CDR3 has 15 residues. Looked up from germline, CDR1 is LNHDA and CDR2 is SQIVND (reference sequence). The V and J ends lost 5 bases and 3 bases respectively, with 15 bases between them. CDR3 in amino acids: CASSRGREPTDTQYF. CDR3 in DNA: TGTGCCAGTAGTCGGGGAAGAGAACCAACAGATACGCAGTATTTT. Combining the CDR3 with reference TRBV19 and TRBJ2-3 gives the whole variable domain DGGITQSPKYLFRKEGQNVTLSCEQNLNHDAMYWYRQDPGQGLRLIYYSQIVNDFQKGDIAEGYSVSREKKESFPLTVTSAQKNPTAFYLCASSRGREPTDTQYFGPGTRLTVL.

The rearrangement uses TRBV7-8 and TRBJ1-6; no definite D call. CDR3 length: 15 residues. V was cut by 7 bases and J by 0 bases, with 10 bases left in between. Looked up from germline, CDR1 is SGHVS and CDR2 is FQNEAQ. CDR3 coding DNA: TGTGCCAGCACGGAACACAGCTCCTATAATTCACCCCTCCACTTT. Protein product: CASTEHSSYNSPLHF.

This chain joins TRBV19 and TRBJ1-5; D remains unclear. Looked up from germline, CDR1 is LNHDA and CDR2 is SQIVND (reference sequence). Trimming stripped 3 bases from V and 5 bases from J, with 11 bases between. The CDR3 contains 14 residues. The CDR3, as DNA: TGTGCCAGTAGTATTTGGCCTCGGGATCAGCCCCAGCATTTT. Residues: CASSIWPRDQPQHF.

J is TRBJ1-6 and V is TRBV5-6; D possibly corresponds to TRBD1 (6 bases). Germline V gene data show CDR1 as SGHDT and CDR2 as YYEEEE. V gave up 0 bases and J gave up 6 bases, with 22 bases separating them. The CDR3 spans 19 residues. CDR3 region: CASSLAPGEIWRLNSPLHF. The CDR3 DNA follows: TGTGCCAGCAGCTTGGCTCCAGGGGAAATCTGGAGGCTTAATTCACCCCTCCACTTT. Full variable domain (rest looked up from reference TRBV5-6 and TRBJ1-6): DAGVTQSPTHLIKTRGQQVTLRCSPKSGHDTVSWYQQALGQGPQFIFQYYEEEERQRGNFPDRFSGHQFPNYSSELNVNALLLGDSALYLCASSLAPGEIWRLNSPLHFGNGTRLTVT.

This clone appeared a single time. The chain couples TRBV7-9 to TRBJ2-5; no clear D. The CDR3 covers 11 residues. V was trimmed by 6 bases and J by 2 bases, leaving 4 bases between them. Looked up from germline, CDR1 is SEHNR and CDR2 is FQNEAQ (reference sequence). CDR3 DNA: TGTGCCAGCAGTGTACAAGAGACCCAGTACTTC. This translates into CASSVQETQYF.